Listed here are 14 T cell receptor beta chains from one sample, sequenced in a study of cytomegalovirus exposure and HLA in healthy donors (TCRdb year 2017). Library preparation was by the immunoSEQ multiplex PCR assay. For the multiplex PCR, a mixture combining 60 forward primers for TCR Vbeta segments and 13 reverse primers for TCR Jbeta segments was used. TCRdb took over this immuneACCESS table, retaining in-frame rearrangements with V and J assigned. Such tables are incomplete; in checked studies, under half of the missing clones stem from an unresolved V gene, and the remainder is unexplained. Recorded for this sample are tens of thousands of clones; over 9% of them occurred a single time. The ten largest clones capture more than 20% of the sample. The sequencing sample was made of PBMCs. Receptors originate from a man aged 55 to 70 in good health and CMV-seropositive.

The sample holds a few counts of this clone. The chain has TRBV29-1 and TRBJ2-3; a weak D match, TRBD2 (5 bases). The CDR3 runs to 14 residues. The V end was cut by 7 bases, the J end by 4 bases, with 18 bases between. CDR1 is SQVTM and CDR2 is ANQGSEA in the germline V gene. The CDR3 sequence is CSAERPARADTQYF. Written as DNA, the CDR3 is TGCAGCGCAGAACGCCCAGCGCGGGCAGATACGCAGTATTTT.

A few counts support this clone. The chain employs TRBV7-2 and TRBJ1-3; possibly TRBD1 for D (5 bases). The CDR3 is made up of 14 amino acids. Germline V lookup: CDR1 SGHTA, CDR2 FQGNSA. Trimming removed 3 bases from V and 7 bases from J, with 13 bases in between. CDR3 sequence: CASSFGGNSNTIYF. CDR3 nucleotides: TGTGCCAGCAGCTTCGGGGGGAATAGTAACACCATATATTTT.

The V call is TRBV7-2, the J call TRBJ1-1, with D perhaps matching TRBD1 (6 bases). V lost 5 bases and J 1 base, leaving 11 bases between the germline ends. CDR1 is SGHTA and CDR2 is FQGNSA in the germline V gene. The CDR3 sequence is 14 residues long. The CDR3 protein is CASSTGSGNTEAFF. Here the CDR3 DNA reads TGTGCCAGCAGCACAGGGTCAGGGAACACTGAAGCTTTCTTT.

This clone was seen more than once but under ten times. This chain joins TRBV5-6 and TRBJ2-3, with a tentative D call TRBD1 (5 bases). CDR1 and CDR2 (germline): SGHDT, YYEEEE. Trimming cost V 4 bases and J 0 bases, with 6 bases left between them. The CDR3 spans 13 residues. DNA for the CDR3: TGTGCCAGCAGCAGGGGTAGCACAGATACGCAGTATTTT. Translating gives CASSRGSTDTQYF. The complete variable domain, with remaining parts taken from reference TRBV5-6 and TRBJ2-3, reads DAGVTQSPTHLIKTRGQQVTLRCSPKSGHDTVSWYQQALGQGPQFIFQYYEEEERQRGNFPDRFSGHQFPNYSSELNVNALLLGDSALYLCASSRGSTDTQYFGPGTRLTVL.

The chain has TRBV19 and TRBJ2-7; no reliable D call. Trimming cost V 1 base and J 0 bases, with 10 bases left between them. Germline V lookup: CDR1 LNHDA, CDR2 SQIVND (reference sequence). The CDR3 runs to 15 residues. The CDR3 sequence is CASSIGGGPSYEQYF. The CDR3 DNA follows: TGTGCCAGTAGTATAGGAGGCGGCCCCTCCTACGAGCAGTACTTC.

The chain couples TRBV20-1 to TRBJ2-1; possible D gene TRBD2, 5 bases. Trimming took 3 bases from V and 10 from J, leaving 10 bases between them. The CDR3 extends over 11 amino acids. Germline CDR1 is DFQATT and CDR2 is SNEGSKA (reference sequence). DNA of the CDR3: TGCAGTGCTAGTCCGATAGCGGAGCAGTTCTTC. Protein product: CSASPIAEQFF.

This clone appeared a few times. V and J are TRBV10-3 and TRBJ1-2; TRBD1 matches at 10 bases. V dropped 10 bases and J dropped 0; count of bases not matched to a gene: 11. Looked up from germline, CDR1 is ENHRY and CDR2 is SYGVKD. CDR3 size: 16 residues. The CDR3: CATLGTGESTNYGYTF. As DNA, the CDR3 is TGTGCCACCCTAGGGACAGGGGAAAGTACTAACTATGGCTACACCTTC.

V and J are TRBV2 and TRBJ2-7, with 9 bases matching TRBD1. The CDR3 spans 13 residues. Germline lookup yields CDR1 SNHLY and CDR2 FYNNEI. V was clipped by 6 bases and J by 6 bases; unmatched bases: 6. CDR3 sequence reads: CASSAGTGFEQYF. CDR3 DNA sequence: TGTGCCAGCAGCGCCGGGACAGGGTTCGAGCAGTACTTC.

This rearrangement joins TRBV19 to TRBJ1-5, with D perhaps TRBD1 (5 bases). This CDR3 spans 15 amino acids. Per germline, CDR1 LNHDA and CDR2 SQIVND (reference sequence). V gave up 6 bases and J gave up 0 bases, with 12 bases separating them. In DNA, the CDR3 is TGTGCCAGTAGCTCAGCAACAGGTAGCAATCAGCCCCAGCATTTT. Protein product: CASSSATGSNQPQHF. The variable domain in full, completed from reference TRBV19 and TRBJ1-5, reads DGGITQSPKYLFRKEGQNVTLSCEQNLNHDAMYWYRQDPGQGLRLIYYSQIVNDFQKGDIAEGYSVSREKKESFPLTVTSAQKNPTAFYLCASSSATGSNQPQHFGDGTRLSIL.

In this sample, this clone turned up a few times. This chain links TRBV28 with TRBJ1-4; 7 bases line up with TRBD1. V shed 6 bases and J 0 bases; nucleotides not matched to a gene: 4. This CDR3 contains 15 residues. Germline-derived CDR1 and CDR2 are MDHEN and SYDVKM. The CDR3: CASSRDSTTNEKLFF. Here the CDR3 DNA reads TGTGCCAGCAGCCGGGACAGCACAACTAATGAAAAACTGTTTTTT.

About this clone itself: The same CDR3 arises from other DNA sequences in this sample as well. V and J are TRBV14 and TRBJ1-2; 10 nucleotides match TRBD1. The V gene end was trimmed by 4 bases and the J gene end by 4 bases; junction bases not matched to a gene: 3. There are 14 residues in the CDR3. CDR1 and CDR2 (germline): SGHDN, FVKESK. For the CDR3, the DNA is TGTGCCAGCAGCCCCGGACAGGGGGGCTATGGCTACACCTTC. Translation gives CASSPGQGGYGYTF.

This clone has only a few counts. The rearrangement joins TRBV6-6 to TRBJ2-7, with a tentative D call TRBD1 (6 bases). The germline V gene has CDR1 MNHNY and CDR2 SVGAGI (reference sequence). The V and J ends lost 10 bases and 5 bases respectively, with 18 bases between them. The CDR3 has 13 amino acids. CDR3 sequence (DNA): TGTGCCACCCGCCCAGGGACAATCAACGAGCAGTACGTC. It translates to CATRPGTINEQYV.

The chain carries TRBV9 and TRBJ2-7; 11 bases line up with TRBD1. This CDR3 has 15 amino acids. V was pared by 4 bases and J by 7 bases, with 10 bases of the junction left unmatched. Germline CDR1 is SGDLS and CDR2 is YYNGEE. Written as DNA, the CDR3 is TGTGCCAGCAGCCCCACCGGACAGGGGGCTGGAGAGCAGTACTTC. Translated, it gives CASSPTGQGAGEQYF.

The chain carries TRBV10-3 and TRBJ2-5; D may be TRBD2 (5 bases). This CDR3 contains 15 residues. Germline lookup yields CDR1 ENHRY and CDR2 SYGVKD. The V gene lost 0 bases and the J gene lost 2 bases, with 10 bases spanning the gap. The CDR3 coding sequence is TGTGCCATCAGTGAGTCGGGAGAAAATCAAGAGACCCAGTACTTC. It specifies CAISESGENQETQYF.